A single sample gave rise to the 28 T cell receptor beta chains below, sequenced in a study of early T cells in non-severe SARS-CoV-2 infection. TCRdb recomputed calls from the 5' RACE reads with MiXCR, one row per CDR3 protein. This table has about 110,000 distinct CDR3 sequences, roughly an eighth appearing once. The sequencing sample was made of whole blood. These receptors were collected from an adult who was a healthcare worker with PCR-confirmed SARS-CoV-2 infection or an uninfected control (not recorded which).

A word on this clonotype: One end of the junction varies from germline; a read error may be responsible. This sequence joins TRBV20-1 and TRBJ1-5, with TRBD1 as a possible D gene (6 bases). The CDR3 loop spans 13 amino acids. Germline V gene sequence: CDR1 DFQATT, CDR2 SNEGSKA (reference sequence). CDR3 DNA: TGCAGTGCTAACAGGGTTAGCAATCAGACCCAGCATTTT. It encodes CSANRVSNQTQHF.

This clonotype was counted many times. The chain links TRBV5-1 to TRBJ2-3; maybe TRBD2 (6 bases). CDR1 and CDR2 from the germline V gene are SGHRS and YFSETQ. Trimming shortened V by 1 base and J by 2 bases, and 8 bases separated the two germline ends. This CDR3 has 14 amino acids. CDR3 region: CASSLSGPTDTQYF. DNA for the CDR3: TGCGCCAGCAGCTTGAGCGGGCCCACAGATACGCAGTATTTT.

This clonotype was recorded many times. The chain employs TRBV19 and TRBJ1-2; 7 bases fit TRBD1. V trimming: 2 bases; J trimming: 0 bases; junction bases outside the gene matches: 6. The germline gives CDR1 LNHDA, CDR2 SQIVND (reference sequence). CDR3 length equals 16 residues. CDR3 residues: CASSIRGPGTNYGYTF. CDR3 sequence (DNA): TGTGCCAGTAGTATAAGGGGGCCTGGGACTAACTATGGCTACACCTTC. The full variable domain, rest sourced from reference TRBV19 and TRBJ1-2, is DGGITQSPKYLFRKEGQNVTLSCEQNLNHDAMYWYRQDPGQGLRLIYYSQIVNDFQKGDIAEGYSVSREKKESFPLTVTSAQKNPTAFYLCASSIRGPGTNYGYTFGSGTRLTVV.

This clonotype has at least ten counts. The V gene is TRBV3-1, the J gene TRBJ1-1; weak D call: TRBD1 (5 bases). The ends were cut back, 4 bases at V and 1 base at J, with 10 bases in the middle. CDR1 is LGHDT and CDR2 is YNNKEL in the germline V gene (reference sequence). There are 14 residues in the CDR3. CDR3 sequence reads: CASSPQGRNTEAFF. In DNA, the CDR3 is TGTGCCAGCAGCCCGCAGGGCAGGAACACTGAAGCTTTCTTT.

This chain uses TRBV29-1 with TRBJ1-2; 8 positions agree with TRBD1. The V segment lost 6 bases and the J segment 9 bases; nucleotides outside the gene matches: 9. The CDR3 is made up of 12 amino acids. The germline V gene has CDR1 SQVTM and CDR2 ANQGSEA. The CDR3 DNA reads TGCAGCGTCCGGACAGGGTCGGTCAGCTACACCTTC. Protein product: CSVRTGSVSYTF.

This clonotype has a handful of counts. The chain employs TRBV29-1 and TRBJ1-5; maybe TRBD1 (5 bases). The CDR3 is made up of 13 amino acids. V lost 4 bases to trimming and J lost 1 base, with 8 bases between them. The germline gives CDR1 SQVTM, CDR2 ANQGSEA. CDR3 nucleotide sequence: TGCAGCGTTGGGGACGCCAGCAATCAGCCCCAGCATTTT. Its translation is CSVGDASNQPQHF.

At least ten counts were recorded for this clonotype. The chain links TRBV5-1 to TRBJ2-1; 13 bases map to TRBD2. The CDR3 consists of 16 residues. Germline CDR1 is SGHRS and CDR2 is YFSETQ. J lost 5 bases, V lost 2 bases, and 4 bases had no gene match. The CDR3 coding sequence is TGCGCCAGCAGCTTTGGACTAGCGGGGGCCCACAATGAGCAGTTCTTC. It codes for CASSFGLAGAHNEQFF.

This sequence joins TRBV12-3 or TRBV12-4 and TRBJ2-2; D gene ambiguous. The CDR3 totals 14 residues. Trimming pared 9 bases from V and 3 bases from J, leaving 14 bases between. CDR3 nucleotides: TGTGCCAGTGGTCCAGGTTCTTACACCGGGGAGCTGTTTTTT. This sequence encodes CASGPGSYTGELFF.

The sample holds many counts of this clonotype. Here the CDR3 DNA reads TGTGCCAGCAGCTTAGGGCCTTACACTGAAGCTTTCTTT. Its protein is CASSLGPYTEAFF. The chain couples TRBV7-6 to TRBJ1-1; D uncertain. V lost 1 base and J lost 3, with 6 bases in between. The CDR3 is 13 amino acids. Per germline, CDR1 SGHVS and CDR2 FNYEAQ.

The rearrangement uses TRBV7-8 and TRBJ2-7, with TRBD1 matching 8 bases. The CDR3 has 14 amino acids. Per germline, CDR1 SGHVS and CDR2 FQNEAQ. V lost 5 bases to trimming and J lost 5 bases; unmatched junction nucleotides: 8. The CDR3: CASSTGQGGHEQYF. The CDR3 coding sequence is TGTGCCAGCAGCACCGGACAGGGAGGACACGAGCAGTACTTC. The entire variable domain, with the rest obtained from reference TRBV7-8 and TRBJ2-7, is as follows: GAGVSQSPRYKVAKRGQDVALRCDPISGHVSLFWYQQALGQGPEFLTYFQNEAQLDKSGLPSDRFFAERPEGSVSTLKIQRTQQEDSAVYLCASSTGQGGHEQYFGPGTRLTVT.

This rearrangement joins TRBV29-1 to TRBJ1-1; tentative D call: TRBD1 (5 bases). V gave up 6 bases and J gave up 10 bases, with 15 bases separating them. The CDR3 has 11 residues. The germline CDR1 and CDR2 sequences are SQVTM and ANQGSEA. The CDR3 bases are TGCAGCGTCCTCCCTCGGGGGAGAGCTTTCTTT. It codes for CSVLPRGRAFF. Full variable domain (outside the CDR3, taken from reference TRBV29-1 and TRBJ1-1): SAVISQKPSRDICQRGTSLTIQCQVDSQVTMMFWYRQQPGQSLTLIATANQGSEATYESGFVIDKFPISRPNLTFSTLTVSNMSPEDSSIYLCSVLPRGRAFFGQGTRLTVV.

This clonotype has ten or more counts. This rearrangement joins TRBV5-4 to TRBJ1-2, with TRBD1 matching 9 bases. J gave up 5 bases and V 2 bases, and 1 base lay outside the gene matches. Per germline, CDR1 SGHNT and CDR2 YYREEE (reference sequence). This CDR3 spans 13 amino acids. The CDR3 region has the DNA TGTGCCAGCAGCTTAGGGACAGGGTATGGCTACACCTTC. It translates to CASSLGTGYGYTF.

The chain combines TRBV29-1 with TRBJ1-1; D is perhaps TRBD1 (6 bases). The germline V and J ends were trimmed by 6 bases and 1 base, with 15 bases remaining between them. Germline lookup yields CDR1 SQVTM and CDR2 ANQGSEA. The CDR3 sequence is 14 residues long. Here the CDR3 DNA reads TGCAGCGTGGCCACAGGGAGTCGGAACACTGAAGCTTTCTTT. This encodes CSVATGSRNTEAFF.

DNA for the CDR3: TGTGCCAGCAGTTTCCCCGGGACAGCCAAAAACATTCAGTACTTC. This codes for CASSFPGTAKNIQYF. This chain connects TRBV28 to TRBJ2-4, with D perhaps given as TRBD1 or TRBD2 (5 bases each). Germline CDR1 reads MDHEN; CDR2 reads SYDVKM. The CDR3 extends over 15 amino acids. Deletions cut 3 bases from V and 0 bases from J, with 9 bases between.

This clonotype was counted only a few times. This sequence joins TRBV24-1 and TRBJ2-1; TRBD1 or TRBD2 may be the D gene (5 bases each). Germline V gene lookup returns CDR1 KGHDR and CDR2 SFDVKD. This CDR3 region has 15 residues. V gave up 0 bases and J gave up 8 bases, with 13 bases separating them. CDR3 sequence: CATSDLRGPTYEQFF. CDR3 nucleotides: TGTGCCACCAGTGATTTGAGGGGACCGACGTATGAGCAGTTCTTC.

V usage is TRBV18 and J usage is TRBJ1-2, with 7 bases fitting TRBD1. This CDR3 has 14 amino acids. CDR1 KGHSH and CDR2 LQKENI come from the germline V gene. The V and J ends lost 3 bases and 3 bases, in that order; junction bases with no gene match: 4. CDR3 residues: CASSPAGTDYGYTF. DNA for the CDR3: TGTGCCAGCTCACCTGCCGGGACAGACTATGGCTACACCTTC.

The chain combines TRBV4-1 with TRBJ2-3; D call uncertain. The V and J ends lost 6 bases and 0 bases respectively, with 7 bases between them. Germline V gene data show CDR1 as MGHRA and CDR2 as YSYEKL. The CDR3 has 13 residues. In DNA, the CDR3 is TGCGCCAGCAGACCGCAGAGCACAGATACGCAGTATTTT. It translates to CASRPQSTDTQYF.

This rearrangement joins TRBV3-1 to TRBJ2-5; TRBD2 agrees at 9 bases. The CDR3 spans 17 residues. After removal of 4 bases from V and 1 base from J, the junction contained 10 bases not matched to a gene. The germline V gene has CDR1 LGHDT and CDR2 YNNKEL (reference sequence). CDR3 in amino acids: CASSPPPGLALQETQYF. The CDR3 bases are TGTGCCAGCAGCCCACCCCCGGGACTAGCACTCCAAGAGACCCAGTACTTC.

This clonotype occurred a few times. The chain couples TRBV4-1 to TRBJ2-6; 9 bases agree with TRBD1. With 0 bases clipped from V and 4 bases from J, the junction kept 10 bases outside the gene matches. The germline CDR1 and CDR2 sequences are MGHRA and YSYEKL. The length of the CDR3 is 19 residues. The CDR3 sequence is CASSQEKGQGVRGANVLTF. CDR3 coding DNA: TGCGCCAGCAGCCAAGAGAAGGGACAGGGTGTTAGAGGGGCCAACGTCCTGACTTTC.

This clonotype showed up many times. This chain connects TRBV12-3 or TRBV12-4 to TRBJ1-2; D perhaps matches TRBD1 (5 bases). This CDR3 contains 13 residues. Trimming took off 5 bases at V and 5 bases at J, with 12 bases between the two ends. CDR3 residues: CASSRDAGYGYTF. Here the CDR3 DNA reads TGTGCCAGCAGTCGGGACGCTGGTTATGGCTACACCTTC.

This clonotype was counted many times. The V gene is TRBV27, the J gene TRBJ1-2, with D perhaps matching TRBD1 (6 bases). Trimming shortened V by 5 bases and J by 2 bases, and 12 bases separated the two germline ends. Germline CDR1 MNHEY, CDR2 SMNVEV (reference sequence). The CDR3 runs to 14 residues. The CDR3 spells CASSPRQANYGYTF. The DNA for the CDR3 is TGTGCCAGCAGTCCACGACAGGCGAACTATGGCTACACCTTC.

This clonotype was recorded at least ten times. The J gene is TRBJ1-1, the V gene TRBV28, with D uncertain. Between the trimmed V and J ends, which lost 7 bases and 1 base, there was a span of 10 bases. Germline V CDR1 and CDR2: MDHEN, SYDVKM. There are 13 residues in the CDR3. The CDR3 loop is CASTPWANTEAFF. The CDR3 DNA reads TGTGCCAGCACTCCCTGGGCGAACACTGAAGCTTTCTTT.

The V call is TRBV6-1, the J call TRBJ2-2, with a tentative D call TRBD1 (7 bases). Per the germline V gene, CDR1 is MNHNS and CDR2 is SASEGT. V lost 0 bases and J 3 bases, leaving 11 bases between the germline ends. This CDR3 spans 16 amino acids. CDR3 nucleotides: TGTGCCAGCAGTGAAGCGCGGGACAGCTACACCGGGGAGCTGTTTTTT. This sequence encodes CASSEARDSYTGELFF.

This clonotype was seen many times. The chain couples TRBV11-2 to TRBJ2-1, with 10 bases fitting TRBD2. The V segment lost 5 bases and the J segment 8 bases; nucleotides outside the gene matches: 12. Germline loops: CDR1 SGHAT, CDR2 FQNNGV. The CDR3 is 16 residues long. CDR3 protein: CASSQLAGLGIHEQFF. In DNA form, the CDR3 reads TGTGCCAGCAGCCAACTAGCGGGATTGGGGATCCATGAGCAGTTCTTC.

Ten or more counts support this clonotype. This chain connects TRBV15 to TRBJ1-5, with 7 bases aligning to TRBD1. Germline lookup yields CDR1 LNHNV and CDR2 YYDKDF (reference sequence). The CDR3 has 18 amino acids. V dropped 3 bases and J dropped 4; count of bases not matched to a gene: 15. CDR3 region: CATSSITWTGAKNQPQHF. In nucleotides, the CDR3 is TGTGCCACCAGCAGCATAACGTGGACAGGAGCAAAAAATCAGCCCCAGCATTTT.

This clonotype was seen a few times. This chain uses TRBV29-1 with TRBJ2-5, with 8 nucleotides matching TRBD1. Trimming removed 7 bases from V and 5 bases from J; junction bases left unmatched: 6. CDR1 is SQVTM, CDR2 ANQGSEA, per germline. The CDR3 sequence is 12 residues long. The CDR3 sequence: CSAGQGGETQYF. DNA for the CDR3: TGCAGCGCCGGACAGGGAGGCGAGACCCAGTACTTC. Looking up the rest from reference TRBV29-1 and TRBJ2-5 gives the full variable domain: SAVISQKPSRDICQRGTSLTIQCQVDSQVTMMFWYRQQPGQSLTLIATANQGSEATYESGFVIDKFPISRPNLTFSTLTVSNMSPEDSSIYLCSAGQGGETQYFGPGTRLLVL.

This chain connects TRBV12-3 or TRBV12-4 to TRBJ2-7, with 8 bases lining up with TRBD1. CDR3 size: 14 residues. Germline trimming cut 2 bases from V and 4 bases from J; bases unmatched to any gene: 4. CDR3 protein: CASSLRQGAYEQYF. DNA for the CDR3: TGTGCCAGCAGTTTACGGCAGGGGGCTTACGAGCAGTACTTC.

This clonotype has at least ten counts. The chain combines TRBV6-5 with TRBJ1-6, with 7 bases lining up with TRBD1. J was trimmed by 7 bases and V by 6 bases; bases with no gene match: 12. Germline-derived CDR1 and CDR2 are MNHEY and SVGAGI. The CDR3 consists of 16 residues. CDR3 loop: CASSARQGVGNSPLHF. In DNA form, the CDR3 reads TGTGCCAGCAGCGCCCGGCAGGGGGTGGGGAATTCACCCCTCCACTTT.